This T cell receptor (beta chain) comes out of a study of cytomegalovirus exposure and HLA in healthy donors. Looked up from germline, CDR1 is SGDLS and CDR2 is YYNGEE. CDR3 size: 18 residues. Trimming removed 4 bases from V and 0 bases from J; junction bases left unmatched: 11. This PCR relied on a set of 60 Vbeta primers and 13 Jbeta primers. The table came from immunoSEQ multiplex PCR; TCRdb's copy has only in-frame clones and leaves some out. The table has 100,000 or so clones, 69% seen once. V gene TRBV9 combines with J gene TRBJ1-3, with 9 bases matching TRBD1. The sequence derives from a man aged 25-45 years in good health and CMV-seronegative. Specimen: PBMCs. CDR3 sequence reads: CASSPDPGQGLSGNTIYF. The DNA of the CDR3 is TGTGCCAGCAGCCCGGACCCGGGACAGGGCCTCTCTGGAAACACCATATATTTT.